This T cell receptor (beta chain) stems from a study of cytomegalovirus exposure and HLA in healthy donors. Sequencing was performed with immunoSEQ multiplex PCR; in TCRdb, only in-frame clones are kept and a portion is missing. The sample carries around 230,000 clones, around 86% recorded once. This clonotype originated in a woman between 25 and 40 years old in good health and CMV-seropositive. Sequencing was carried out using PBMCs.

This CDR3 is CASSPPSTNTGELFF. CDR3 DNA sequence: TGTGCCAGCTCACCACCGAGCACGAACACCGGGGAGCTGTTTTTT. The rearrangement links TRBV18 to TRBJ2-2; no definite D call. Trimming shortened V by 0 bases and J by 0 bases, and 5 bases separated the two germline ends. Looked up from germline, CDR1 is KGHSH and CDR2 is LQKENI. The CDR3 covers 15 residues. Combining the CDR3 with reference TRBV18 and TRBJ2-2 gives the whole variable domain NAGVMQNPRHLVRRRGQEARLRCSPMKGHSHVYWYRQLPEEGLKFMVYLQKENIIDESGMPKERFSAEFPKEGPSILRIQQVVRGDSAAYFCASSPPSTNTGELFFGEGSRLTVL.